One and the same sample provided the 4 T cell receptor beta chains below, sequenced in a study of control samples from healthy donors and cancer patients. Sequencing was performed with immunoSEQ multiplex PCR; in TCRdb, only in-frame clones are kept and a portion is missing. The table shows fewer than 200,000 clones, with about 91% occurring only once. The sequencing input was blood. These receptors came from a woman in her thirties in good health.

V and J are TRBV5-4 and TRBJ2-5; D may be TRBD1 (6 bases). V was clipped by 1 base and J by 1 base, with 8 bases between them. The germline V gene encodes CDR1 SGHNT and CDR2 YYREEE (reference sequence). The CDR3 spans 14 residues. In nucleotides, the CDR3 is TGTGCCAGCAGCTTGACAGGGCCCCAAGAGACCCAGTACTTC. As protein: CASSLTGPQETQYF.

The gene calls are TRBV19 and TRBJ1-4; D is unclear. Trimming stripped 3 bases from V and 13 bases from J, with 9 bases between. Per the germline V gene, CDR1 is LNHDA and CDR2 is SQIVND (reference sequence). The CDR3 runs 11 residues. The CDR3 loop is CASSIGVGLFF. In DNA, the CDR3 is TGTGCCAGTAGTATCGGGGTTGGACTGTTTTTT.

The V and J genes are TRBV5-6 and TRBJ1-2; no firm D call. The V gene lost 0 bases and the J gene lost 4 bases, with 13 bases spanning the gap. Germline CDR1 is SGHDT and CDR2 is YYEEEE. CDR3 length equals 15 residues. The CDR3 DNA reads as TGTGCCAGCAGCTTGGTTTTCGATGACGGCTATGGCTACACCTTC. Its translation: CASSLVFDDGYGYTF.

The chain uses TRBV11-2 and TRBJ1-2; TRBD1 might be the D (5 bases). Per germline, CDR1 SGHAT and CDR2 FQNNGV. The CDR3 runs to 13 residues. V was pared by 6 bases and J by 3 bases, with 11 bases between. CDR3: CASRDIGDYGYTF. The CDR3 DNA sequence: TGTGCCAGCAGGGATATAGGGGACTATGGCTACACCTTC.